Described below is a single T cell receptor beta chain sequence and its context. These data come from a study of blood T cell repertoires in COVID-19. For the study at large: Collection of acute and convalescent COVID-19 samples took place in the United States, Italy and Spain.

V shed 7 bases and J shed 1 base, with 10 bases lying between them. Per germline, CDR1 LGHDT and CDR2 YNNKEL (reference sequence). The CDR3 extends over 13 amino acids. In the original workflow: Nucleated cell counts were estimated from reference gene primer amplification. Profiled with immunoSEQ multiplex PCR; TCRdb holds only in-frame clones, not every one. V and J calls and clone size are copied from that table; D and trimming were computed from the DNA. The sample lists fewer than 350,000 clones; 85% were seen once. Specimen: PBMCs or T cells enriched from blood (not recorded which). The clonotype comes from a woman aged 50 to 65 who had recovered from COVID-19. The chain combines TRBV3-1 (or the pseudogene TRBV3-2) with TRBJ1-1; D ambiguous. The CDR3 DNA is TGTGCCAGCACCTTAACAACGAACACTGAAGCTTTCTTT. This gives the protein CASTLTTNTEAFF.